Shown below are 25 T cell receptor beta chains from a single sample sequenced in a study of blood T cell repertoires in COVID-19. Data came from immunoSEQ multiplex PCR; TCRdb stores just in-frame clones and leaves some out. This table holds some 240,000 clones, around 90% found once. Sequenced material: peripheral blood. The receptors originated from a man aged 55 to 70 who had recovered from COVID-19.

The gene calls are TRBV19 and TRBJ2-5; TRBD2 is a possible D gene (6 bases). Between the trimmed V and J ends, which lost 3 bases and 4 bases, there was a span of 18 bases. Looked up from germline, CDR1 is LNHDA and CDR2 is SQIVND (reference sequence). CDR3 size: 16 residues. The CDR3 coding sequence is TGTGCCAGTAGTATTGGTAGCGGCGCAGAGGGAGAGACCCAGTACTTC. This codes for CASSIGSGAEGETQYF.

The rearrangement uses TRBV12-5 and TRBJ1-1; D is ambiguous. Germline V CDR1 and CDR2: LGHNT, FRNRAP. Trimming removed 5 bases from V and 10 bases from J, with 14 bases in between. The CDR3 runs to 12 residues. The CDR3 region has the DNA TGTGCTAGTGGTATTGAATGGGCAATAGCTTTCTTT. It translates to CASGIEWAIAFF.

J is TRBJ1-2 and V is TRBV12-3 or TRBV12-4; D remains ambiguous. V lost 2 bases and J lost 8, with 9 bases in between. The CDR3 has 12 residues. The chain's CDR3 is CASSLLGAGYTF. The CDR3 coding sequence is TGTGCCAGCAGTTTACTCGGAGCCGGCTACACCTTC.

The chain carries TRBV5-4 and TRBJ2-1; 10 nucleotides align to TRBD2. The V segment lost 5 bases and the J segment 7 bases; nucleotides outside the gene matches: 15. Germline-derived CDR1 and CDR2 are SGHNT and YYREEE (reference sequence). This CDR3 is 17 amino acids long. The CDR3 loop is CASRSSGGPLYNNEQFF. The CDR3 DNA reads TGTGCCAGCAGGTCTAGCGGGGGTCCCCTCTATAATAATGAGCAGTTCTTC. Filled out from reference TRBV5-4 and TRBJ2-1, the complete variable domain reads ETGVTQSPTHLIKTRGQQVTLRCSSQSGHNTVSWYQQALGQGPQFIFQYYREEENGRGNFPPRFSGLQFPNYSSELNVNALELDDSALYLCASRSSGGPLYNNEQFFGPGTRLTVL.

The chain employs TRBV5-6 and TRBJ1-5; the D gene is possibly TRBD1 (6 bases). Trimming took 4 bases from V and 1 from J, leaving 12 bases between them. Germline V gene lookup returns CDR1 SGHDT and CDR2 YYEEEE. This CDR3 is built from 15 residues. DNA of the CDR3: TGTGCCAGCAGCCCCAGGGGAATAAGCAATCAGCCCCAGCATTTT. Its translation is CASSPRGISNQPQHF.

The DNA for the CDR3 is TGTGCCAGCAGTGCTCCCCTACAGGGGAGGATACGTGGCTACACCTTC. Translated: CASSAPLQGRIRGYTF. The chain couples TRBV27 to TRBJ1-2; TRBD1 aligns across 7 bases. The junction had 16 bases not matched to a gene; V was cut back by 5 bases and J by 7 bases. The germline gives CDR1 MNHEY, CDR2 SMNVEV (reference sequence). The CDR3 length is 16 residues.

The genes are TRBV5-1 and TRBJ1-2; TRBD1 aligns across 9 bases. The V segment lost 0 bases and the J segment 2 bases; nucleotides outside the gene matches: 5. The CDR3 is 16 residues long. CDR1 is SGHRS and CDR2 is YFSETQ in the germline V gene. CDR3 in amino acids: CASSLGQGGENYGYTF. In DNA form, the CDR3 reads TGCGCCAGCAGCTTGGGACAGGGGGGCGAGAACTATGGCTACACCTTC.

This chain links TRBV7-8 with TRBJ1-6; no reliable D call. In germline, CDR1 is SGHVS, CDR2 FQNEAQ. V lost 5 bases and J 7 bases, leaving 21 bases between the germline ends. The CDR3 consists of 17 residues. CDR3 DNA sequence: TGTGCCAGCAGCCAAAGCGGCTCGGTAGTCTTCAATTCACCCCTCCACTTT. This translates into CASSQSGSVVFNSPLHF.

The CDR3 spells CASSNQQGISYNEQFF. The DNA for the CDR3 is TGTGCCAGCAGTAACCAACAGGGGATTTCCTACAATGAGCAGTTCTTC. V and J are TRBV27 and TRBJ2-1; 7 nucleotides line up with TRBD1. CDR1 MNHEY and CDR2 SMNVEV come from the germline V gene (reference sequence). The V segment lost 5 bases and the J segment 1 base; nucleotides outside the gene matches: 8. The CDR3 has 16 amino acids.

The V call is TRBV7-6, the J call TRBJ2-2; 8 bases line up with TRBD1. Trimming took 6 bases from V and 5 from J; bases not matched to a gene: 11. This CDR3 region has 16 residues. Per the germline V gene, CDR1 is SGHVS and CDR2 is FNYEAQ. The CDR3 DNA follows: TGTGCCAGCAGACGGACAGGGCCCCAGAATACCGGGGAGCTGTTTTTT. This encodes CASRRTGPQNTGELFF.

The chain couples TRBV19 to TRBJ1-3; tentatively, D is TRBD1 (6 bases). CDR1 is LNHDA, CDR2 SQIVND, per germline (reference sequence). CDR3 length: 16 amino acids. Between the trimmed V and J ends, which lost 6 bases and 2 bases, there was a span of 17 bases. The CDR3 nucleotides are TGTGCCAGTAGCCCCCCACGCCCAGGGGCTGGAAACACCATATATTTT. Its translation: CASSPPRPGAGNTIYF.

This chain joins TRBV3-1 (or the pseudogene TRBV3-2) and TRBJ2-5; D is ambiguous. The CDR3 runs 17 residues. V was pared by 1 base and J by 3 bases, with 18 bases between. Germline CDR1 LGHDT, CDR2 YNNKEL (reference sequence). CDR3 nucleotides: TGTGCCAGCAGCCAAGGGCCTAATCGAGGCGGTAAAGAGACCCAGTACTTC. It specifies CASSQGPNRGGKETQYF.

The CDR3 coding sequence is TGTGCCAGCAGCCGTCCGAAATCGGGGGGGCGGGAAAAACTGTTTTTT. Its protein product is CASSRPKSGGREKLFF. This sequence joins TRBV9 and TRBJ1-4; maybe TRBD1 (6 bases). The germline V gene encodes CDR1 SGDLS and CDR2 YYNGEE. This CDR3 region has 16 residues. Between the trimmed V and J ends, which lost 4 bases and 8 bases, there was a span of 21 bases.

The chain links TRBV18 to TRBJ1-4, with 8 bases aligning to TRBD1. The CDR3 contains 16 residues. Germline lookup yields CDR1 KGHSH and CDR2 LQKENI. J lost 6 bases, V lost 2 bases, and 8 bases had no gene match. In nucleotides, the CDR3 is TGTGCCAGCTCACCAAGGACAGGGTCATCAGATGAAAAACTGTTTTTT. It translates to CASSPRTGSSDEKLFF.

A single count supports this clone. The V gene is TRBV29-1, the J gene TRBJ2-4, with TRBD1 matching over 7 bases. The V and J ends lost 4 bases and 1 base, in that order; junction bases with no gene match: 16. The CDR3 is 18 amino acids. Germline V gives CDR1 SQVTM, CDR2 ANQGSEA. The CDR3 bases are TGCAGCGTTGTAGTAGGGACAGCCCTTCCGCCGGCCAAAAACATTCAGTACTTC. This sequence encodes CSVVVGTALPPAKNIQYF.

V usage is TRBV15 and J usage is TRBJ2-1; TRBD2 matches at 8 bases. In germline, CDR1 is LNHNV, CDR2 YYDKDF (reference sequence). The CDR3 sequence is 20 residues long. J lost 0 bases, V lost 1 base, and 14 bases had no gene match. DNA for the CDR3: TGTGCCACCAGCAGAGTGGGGTGGAATAGCGGGAAGAGCTCCTACAATGAGCAGTTCTTC. Its translation: CATSRVGWNSGKSSYNEQFF.

The chain uses TRBV27 and TRBJ1-1, with a possible D match to TRBD1 (5 bases). The germline V gene has CDR1 MNHEY and CDR2 SMNVEV (reference sequence). Trimming removed 4 bases from V and 7 bases from J, with 22 bases in between. CDR3 length: 16 residues. CDR3 residues: CASSSKDRLRPSEAFF. The CDR3 region has the DNA TGTGCCAGCAGTTCAAAAGACAGATTGAGGCCCAGTGAAGCTTTCTTT.

The chain recombines TRBV19 with TRBJ2-1, with 10 bases that match TRBD2. After removal of 6 bases from V and 3 bases from J, the junction contained 5 bases not matched to a gene. Germline lookup yields CDR1 LNHDA and CDR2 SQIVND (reference sequence). The CDR3 consists of 15 residues. CDR3 bases: TGTGCCAGTAGGCCGGGACTAGCGATCTACAATGAGCAGTTCTTC. Its protein product is CASRPGLAIYNEQFF.

This chain joins TRBV2 and TRBJ1-6; 7 nucleotides match TRBD1. The J segment lost 5 bases and the V segment lost 6 bases, leaving 10 bases of the junction unmatched. The CDR3 is 16 residues long. The germline V gene has CDR1 SNHLY and CDR2 FYNNEI. CDR3 DNA sequence: TGTGCCAGCAGCCCCTCGCGGGGACAGAATAATTCACCCCTCCACTTT. Protein sequence: CASSPSRGQNNSPLHF.

This clone was seen only once. This chain joins TRBV9 and TRBJ1-3; TRBD1 might be the D (6 bases). The CDR3 length is 15 residues. V lost 1 base and J 2 bases, leaving 10 bases between the germline ends. The germline gives CDR1 SGDLS, CDR2 YYNGEE. CDR3 bases: TGTGCCAGCAGCGTATTAACAGGGACTGGAAACACCATATATTTT. Translated: CASSVLTGTGNTIYF.

The chain has TRBV6-2 or TRBV6-3 and TRBJ1-6; no reliable D call. Germline CDR1 is MNHEY and CDR2 is SVGEGT. Trimming took off 2 bases at V and 4 bases at J, with 9 bases between the two ends. The CDR3 sequence is 15 residues long. The CDR3 here is CASSYNGFYNSPLHF. The CDR3 bases are TGTGCCAGCAGTTACAACGGGTTTTATAATTCACCCCTCCACTTT.

The rearrangement joins TRBV5-4 to TRBJ1-1, with a tentative D call TRBD1 (5 bases). The V end was cut by 5 bases, the J end by 0 bases, with 20 bases between. Germline V gene sequence: CDR1 SGHNT, CDR2 YYREEE (reference sequence). The CDR3 runs 17 residues. As DNA, the CDR3 is TGTGCCAGCAGTCCGGGACTCTTGGGGCTAGTGAACACTGAAGCTTTCTTT. This sequence encodes CASSPGLLGLVNTEAFF.

This clone was detected only once. This rearrangement joins TRBV3-1 (or the pseudogene TRBV3-2) to TRBJ1-3; 9 nucleotides line up with TRBD1. The V gene end was trimmed by 3 bases and the J gene end by 2 bases; junction bases not matched to a gene: 2. In germline, CDR1 is LGHDT, CDR2 YNNKEL (reference sequence). The CDR3 runs to 15 residues. This CDR3 reads CASSQRTGAGNTIYF. In nucleotides, the CDR3 is TGTGCCAGCAGCCAGCGGACAGGGGCTGGAAACACCATATATTTT.

This chain connects TRBV7-9 to TRBJ1-2; TRBD1 agrees at 7 bases. V lost 7 bases to trimming and J lost 3 bases; unmatched junction nucleotides: 2. The CDR3 has 12 amino acids. Germline CDR1 SEHNR, CDR2 FQNEAQ (reference sequence). CDR3 amino acids: CASTTGDYGYTF. In nucleotides, the CDR3 is TGTGCCAGCACTACAGGGGACTATGGCTACACCTTC.

V and J are TRBV7-9 and TRBJ1-3; the D is unclear. CDR1 and CDR2 (germline): SEHNR, FQNEAQ (reference sequence). V lost 2 bases and J 4 bases, leaving 15 bases between the germline ends. This CDR3 region has 16 residues. CDR3: CASSLRAFTLGNTIYF. The CDR3 DNA follows: TGTGCCAGCAGCTTAAGAGCATTCACGTTGGGAAACACCATATATTTT.